The rows below give T cell receptor beta chains drawn from one sample of a study of siplizumab effects on memory and regulatory T cells. Produced via immunoSEQ multiplex PCR; TCRdb's table is partial and in-frame only. The data contain 98,000 or so clones, over 85% of them singletons. Specimen: Tregs sorted from blood. All receptors derive from a human donor in good health. Both conserved end residues are part of each CDR3. Each record gives: V gene, D gene, J gene, clone size, CDR3 protein, CDR3 DNA. D genes are given only for firm matches. Only part of the rows carry a size: once, few, many, or a class if the clone is expanded.

>TRBV7-3|TRBD2|TRBJ2-7|few
CASSRIAGAYYEQYF
TGTGCCAGCAGCCGGATAGCGGGAGCCTATTACGAGCAGTACTTC
>TRBV30|NA|TRBJ1-5|NA
CAWSGGGNQPQHF
TGTGCCTGGAGTGGGGGAGGGAATCAGCCCCAGCATTTT
>TRBV18|NA|TRBJ2-3|NA
CASSPRGTVGTQYF
TGTGCCAGCTCACCCCGGGGGACGGTTGGTACGCAGTATTTT
>TRBV6-1|TRBD1|TRBJ1-3|NA
CASREQGAGNTIYF
TGTGCCAGCAGGGAACAGGGGGCTGGAAACACCATATATTTT
>TRBV18|TRBD1|TRBJ1-1|NA
CASSPETGGLSTEAFF
TGTGCCAGCTCACCCGAGACAGGGGGCTTGAGCACTGAAGCTTTCTTT
>TRBV7-9|NA|TRBJ1-2|NA
CASRLTGTGGYTF
TGTGCCAGCAGGCTAACAGGTACTGGTGGCTACACCTTC
>TRBV5-4|TRBD2|TRBJ2-5|NA
CASSPRRLAGGVQETQYF
TGTGCCAGCAGCCCACGAAGGCTAGCGGGAGGGGTCCAAGAGACCCAGTACTTC
>TRBV2|TRBD1|TRBJ2-1|once
CASSLQGAAYNEQFF
TGTGCCAGCAGTCTACAGGGGGCTGCCTACAATGAGCAGTTCTTC
>TRBV7-3|NA|TRBJ2-5|NA
CASSLRPGGETQYF
TGTGCCAGCAGCTTAAGGCCCGGAGGCGAGACCCAGTACTTC
>TRBV10-3|TRBD1|TRBJ2-1|NA
CAIRPGGMAQNEQFF
TGTGCCATCAGACCAGGGGGAATGGCTCAGAATGAGCAGTTCTTC
>TRBV11-2|TRBD2|TRBJ2-1|NA
CASSPIAGGYNEQFF
TGTGCCAGCAGCCCCATAGCGGGAGGCTACAATGAGCAGTTCTTC
>TRBV9|NA|TRBJ1-1|once
CASSVAPNTEAFF
TGTGCCAGCAGCGTAGCTCCGAACACTGAAGCTTTCTTT
>TRBV4-1|NA|TRBJ1-3|once
CASSRDRSGGNTIYF
TGCGCCAGCAGCCGAGACAGATCAGGTGGAAACACCATATATTTT
>TRBV11-3|TRBD1|TRBJ2-7|NA
CASSPVGTTGLNF
TGTGCCAGCAGCCCCGTTGGGACGACAGGGCTAAACTTC
>TRBV2|NA|TRBJ2-7|NA
CASSGASYEQYF
TGTGCCAGCAGTGGAGCCAGCTACGAGCAGTACTTC
>TRBV30|TRBD1|TRBJ2-7|NA
CAWSPSGQGIHEQYF
TGTGCCTGGAGTCCCTCGGGACAGGGTATACACGAGCAGTACTTC
>TRBV7-9|TRBD1|TRBJ2-7|NA
CASSIGQGAYEQYF
TGTGCCAGCAGCATCGGACAGGGGGCTTACGAGCAGTACTTC
>TRBV9|NA|TRBJ2-3|NA
CASSALTDTQYF
TGTGCCAGCAGCGCCCTCACAGATACGCAGTATTTT
>TRBV7-9|NA|TRBJ2-3|NA
CASSPSTDTQYF
TGTGCCAGCAGCCCGAGCACAGATACGCAGTATTTT
>TRBV7-2|NA|TRBJ2-5|NA
CASSFFPASGETQYF
TGTGCCAGCAGCTTCTTCCCCGCTAGTGGAGAGACCCAGTACTTC
>TRBV5-1|TRBD2|TRBJ2-7|NA
CASSSGGLAGGPYEQYF
TGCGCCAGCAGCTCCGGCGGGCTAGCGGGAGGGCCCTACGAGCAGTACTTC
>TRBV6-1|NA|TRBJ1-6|NA
CASSTRDNSSPLHF
TGTGCCAGCAGTACCCGGGACAACAGTTCACCCCTCCACTTT
>TRBV5-8|TRBD2|TRBJ2-1|NA
CASSTTSGGAYDNEQFF
TGTGCCAGCAGTACTACTAGCGGGGGGGCCTATGACAATGAGCAGTTCTTC
>TRBV14|TRBD1|TRBJ1-1|NA
CASSQEPRGRAFF
TGTGCCAGCAGCCAAGAGCCCAGGGGGCGAGCTTTCTTT
>TRBV19|NA|TRBJ2-1|NA
CASSGTGYNEQFF
TGTGCCAGTTCCGGGACGGGCTACAATGAGCAGTTCTTC
>TRBV7-2|NA|TRBJ2-1|NA
CASSLGPSYNEQFF
TGTGCCAGCAGCTTAGGCCCCTCCTACAATGAGCAGTTCTTC
>TRBV6-5|TRBD2|TRBJ2-1|NA
CASSYSASGYYNEQFF
TGTGCCAGCAGTTACTCGGCTAGCGGGTACTACAATGAGCAGTTCTTC
>TRBV14|TRBD2|TRBJ2-5|once
CASSQDRLAGGEQYF
TGTGCCAGCAGCCAAGATCGACTAGCGGGAGGTGAGCAGTACTTC
>TRBV5-1|NA|TRBJ2-5|NA
CASSLDRTRGETQYF
TGCGCCAGCAGCTTGGATAGGACAAGGGGAGAGACCCAGTACTTC
>TRBV19|NA|TRBJ1-1|NA
CASKRGTRNTEAFF
TGTGCCAGTAAAAGGGGGACACGGAACACTGAAGCTTTCTTT
>TRBV10-1|NA|TRBJ2-1|NA
CASSKESGVDEQFF
TGCGCCAGCAGTAAGGAGTCAGGAGTCGATGAGCAGTTCTTC
>TRBV7-9|TRBD2|TRBJ2-7|NA
CASSLAASGRIYEQYF
TGTGCCAGCAGCTTAGCGGCTAGCGGTCGAATCTACGAGCAGTACTTC
>TRBV15|NA|TRBJ2-3|NA
CATSRDPADTQYF
TGTGCCACCAGCAGAGATCCCGCAGATACGCAGTATTTT
>TRBV19|NA|TRBJ1-4|NA
CASSPIRRVDEKLFF
TGTGCCAGTAGTCCGATCCGTCGGGTCGATGAAAAACTGTTTTTT
>TRBV15|NA|TRBJ2-7|NA
CATSRVVNRPYEQYF
TGTGCCACCAGCAGAGTAGTTAACAGGCCCTACGAGCAGTACTTC
>TRBV6-6|NA|TRBJ2-5|few
CASSLRVTQYF
TGTGCCAGCAGTCTCAGGGTCACCCAGTACTTC
>TRBV4-1|NA|TRBJ1-4|NA
CASSQSGQNEKLFF
TGCGCCAGCAGCCAATCTGGCCAGAATGAAAAACTGTTTTTT
>TRBV5-6|NA|TRBJ1-2|once
CASSRWPDQYGYTF
TGTGCCAGCAGCCGTTGGCCAGACCAATATGGCTACACCTTC
>TRBV2|TRBD1|TRBJ1-5|NA
CASSEGQFRNSNQPQHF
TGTGCCAGCAGTGAGGGACAGTTTCGAAATAGCAATCAGCCCCAGCATTTT
>TRBV5-1|TRBD2|TRBJ2-7|NA
CASSRLAGGSYEQYF
TGCGCCAGCAGCCGACTAGCGGGGGGATCCTACGAGCAGTACTTC
>TRBV30|NA|TRBJ2-7|NA
CAWSVRTLNLYEQYF
TGTGCCTGGAGTGTCCGGACTCTTAATCTCTACGAGCAGTACTTC
>TRBV10-3|TRBD2|TRBJ2-2|NA
CAISAGSGRNTGELFF
TGTGCCATCAGTGCAGGCAGCGGGAGGAACACCGGGGAGCTGTTTTTT
>TRBV27|NA|TRBJ2-3|NA
CASSFLGADTQYF
TGTGCCAGCAGTTTCTTGGGGGCAGATACGCAGTATTTT
>TRBV6-1|TRBD1|TRBJ1-5|NA
CASSESQPGQNTNQPQHF
TGTGCCAGCAGTGAAAGTCAACCGGGACAGAATACCAATCAGCCCCAGCATTTT
>TRBV5-1|NA|TRBJ2-1|once
CASGTLMGNEQFF
TGCGCCTCCGGGACCCTTATGGGTAATGAGCAGTTCTTC
>TRBV9|NA|TRBJ1-2|NA
CASSEPGRYGYTF
TGTGCCAGCAGCGAACCGGGACGTTATGGCTACACCTTC
>TRBV7-8|NA|TRBJ1-3|NA
CASSLRPLGLSGNTIYF
TGTGCCAGCAGCTTAAGGCCCCTAGGTTTATCTGGAAACACCATATATTTT
>TRBV5-1|NA|TRBJ2-2|NA
CASSRRTNTGELFF
TGCGCCAGCAGCAGGCGTACCAACACCGGGGAGCTGTTTTTT
>TRBV4-1|TRBD1|TRBJ2-5|NA
CASSRGDRELETQYF
TGCGCCAGCAGCCGCGGGGACAGGGAGTTAGAGACCCAGTACTTC
>TRBV19|NA|TRBJ1-3|NA
CASIGRVVSGNTIYF
TGTGCCAGTATTGGAAGAGTAGTCTCTGGAAACACCATATATTTT
>TRBV27|TRBD2|TRBJ2-3|NA
CASSLVLAGGIDTQYF
TGTGCCAGCAGTTTGGTACTAGCGGGGGGAATAGATACGCAGTATTTT
>TRBV7-2|TRBD2|TRBJ2-5|NA
CASSLARLAGGQETQYF
TGTGCCAGCAGCTTAGCCCGACTAGCGGGGGGGCAAGAGACCCAGTACTTC
>TRBV29-1|NA|TRBJ1-1|NA
CSVGGGLGNTEAFF
TGCAGCGTTGGGGGGGGCCTTGGGAACACTGAAGCTTTCTTT
>TRBV19|NA|TRBJ2-3|NA
CASSIRGGVSTDTQYF
TGTGCCAGTAGTATAAGGGGCGGGGTAAGCACAGATACGCAGTATTTT
>TRBV7-2|TRBD1|TRBJ2-1|NA
CASSYWDRGRVEQFF
TGTGCCAGCAGCTACTGGGACAGGGGGCGGGTTGAGCAGTTCTTC